This T cell receptor beta chain was observed in a study of PD-L1 blockade in urothelial cancer. As for the study in general: At 3 weeks after treatment start (second dose) and again at 6 weeks, blood was analyzed. T cells numbered a median of 141,255 in the blood samples. Whole-study findings and limits: When measured at 3 weeks, tumor-associated blood clones expanded more in durable-benefit patients.

Sequenced by immunoSEQ multiplex PCR; TCRdb stores in-frame clones only, minus some. The table lists about 38,000 clones, around 81% of them singletons, with about 15% in the top ten. CDR1 and CDR2 from the germline V gene are SGHRS and YFSETQ. This CDR3 region has 17 residues. V gave up 4 bases and J gave up 4 bases; unmatched junction bases: 9. Indicated time point: pretreatment peripheral blood. Urothelial carcinoma in patients was locally advanced or metastatic. Details on this clone: What it binds is unknown.

The rearrangement links TRBV5-1 to TRBJ2-3, with TRBD2 matching over 13 bases. Source: PBMCs, taken around atezolizumab (anti-PD-L1) treatment. The TCR originated in a man at least 80 years old with urothelial cancer. CDR3 in amino acids: CASSATSGRSRADTQYF. CDR3 DNA sequence: TGCGCCAGCAGCGCGACTAGCGGGAGGAGTAGGGCAGATACGCAGTATTTT.